This T cell receptor beta chain was recorded in a study of CD8 T cells in ankylosing spondylitis. Broader study findings: A motif of 7 to 9 highly homologous TCR beta variants was seen as apparently characteristic of ankylosing spondylitis blood. The authors reported significant enrichment of disease-linked clones in matched ankylosing spondylitis synovial fluid.

The V gene lost 3 bases and the J gene lost 5 bases, with 11 bases spanning the gap. The CDR3 is 14 amino acids. TCRdb ran MiXCR on the 5' RACE reads and lists one entry per CDR3 protein. The sample includes about 140,000 distinct CDR3 sequences, under 35% of them seen just once. As concerns this clonotype: Its antigen is still unknown.

This chain links TRBV12-3 or TRBV12-4 with TRBJ1-5; D uncertain. This TCR was sampled from a male donor with ankylosing spondylitis. Sequences were obtained from synovial fluid, either unsorted or a sorted T cell fraction (not recorded which). CDR3 nucleotides: TGTGCCAGCAGTTTGGCGAGGGCGGATCAGCCCCAGCATTTT. Protein: CASSLARADQPQHF.